Here is one T cell receptor (beta chain) with its context. This table comes from immunoSEQ multiplex PCR, and its TCRdb copy is limited to in-frame clones, with some not included. In the table there are 95,000 to 100,000 clones, more than 70% of which are singletons. These data come from a study of blood T cell repertoires in COVID-19. Background on the study: Italy, Spain and the United States were the sources of the convalescent and acute COVID-19 samples. Nucleic acid was either cDNA or gDNA, and it came from T cells, B-cell-depleted T cells, or PBMCs.

The CDR3 covers 15 residues. Trimming removed 4 bases from V and 5 bases from J, with 13 bases in between. CDR1 is SGDLS, CDR2 YYNGEE, per germline. The rearrangement uses TRBV9 and TRBJ1-6, with a weak D call TRBD1 (6 bases). This receptor was taken from a woman in her twenties or thirties with acute or convalescent COVID-19. Material: peripheral blood. The CDR3 sequence is CASSLQGNDNSPLHF. The CDR3 nucleotides are TGTGCCAGCAGCTTGCAGGGGAACGATAATTCACCCCTCCACTTT.